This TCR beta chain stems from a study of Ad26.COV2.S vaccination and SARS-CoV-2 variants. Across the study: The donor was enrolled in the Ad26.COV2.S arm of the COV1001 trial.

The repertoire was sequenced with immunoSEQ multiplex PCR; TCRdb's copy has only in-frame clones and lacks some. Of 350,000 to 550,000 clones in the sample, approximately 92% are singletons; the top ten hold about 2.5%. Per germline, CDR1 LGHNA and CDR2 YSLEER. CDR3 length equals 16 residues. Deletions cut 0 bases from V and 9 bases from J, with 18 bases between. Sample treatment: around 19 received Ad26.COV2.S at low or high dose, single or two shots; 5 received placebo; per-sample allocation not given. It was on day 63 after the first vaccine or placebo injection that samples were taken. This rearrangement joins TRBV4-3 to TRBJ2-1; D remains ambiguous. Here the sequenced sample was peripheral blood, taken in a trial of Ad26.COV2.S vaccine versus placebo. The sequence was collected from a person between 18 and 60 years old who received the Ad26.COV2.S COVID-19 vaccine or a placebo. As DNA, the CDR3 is TGCGCCAGCAGCCAAGACATGATGAGCTTCGGTGGTGAGCAGTTCTTC. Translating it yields CASSQDMMSFGGEQFF.